What follows describes a single T cell receptor (beta chain). Its antigen is still unknown. No per-base quality is available; no much larger clone lies one base away. The immunoSEQ Assay, a bias-controlled multiplex PCR, was used to amplify TCRbeta CDR3 regions from genomic DNA. The study's processing was this. The number of nucleated cells in each sample was estimated by amplification of reference gene primers within the assay. Sequence reads were collapsed and filtered to measure the absolute abundance of every unique TCRbeta CDR3 rearrangement. For each sample, productive Simpson clonality was calculated by taking the square root of Simpson's diversity index across productive rearrangements. TCRdb obtained this table from immuneACCESS and retained in-frame rearrangements with V and J assigned. These tables miss some clones; where compared with another copy, unresolved V genes account for less than half of the shortfall, and the remainder is unexplained. That table furnishes V, J and clone size, whereas the DNA furnished D and trimming. The sample table records fewer than 400,000 clones; about nine tenths of these occur just once. The ten largest make up more than 8.5% of the sample.

Participants in the prospective study were aged roughly 18 to 89 years, lived in under 30 United States geographic areas, and enrolled through a virtual design. In the prospective study, participants were assigned to cohorts based on the clinical history participants reported in a screening survey and a study questionnaire. For ImmuneRACE Cohort 3, a participant was defined as recovered based on two consecutive negative NP/OP PCR tests, clearance by a healthcare professional, or resolution of symptoms. In the prospective study, mobile phlebotomists collected whole blood, serum and a nasopharyngeal or oropharyngeal swab from each participant. Participants in the prospective study had the option to provide additional blood draws and questionnaires over an approximately 2-month period. Before DNA extraction, blood samples from the prospective study were shipped at room temperature or frozen. The data belong to a study of blood T cell repertoires in COVID-19 (dated by TCRdb to between 2020 and 2021). With respect to the entire study: Samples covering the acute and convalescent phases of COVID-19 were provided by collaborators in the United States, Italy and Spain. The material from the prospective study consisted of cDNA or gDNA derived from T cells, B-cell-depleted T cells, or PBMCs. Deeply sampled blood TCRbeta repertoires from subjects exposed to, actively infected with, or recovered from COVID-19 were included in the dataset. The repertoires were made available in a free public database intended to serve as a resource for research on the immune response to SARS-CoV-2. Samples came from the ongoing ImmuneRACE study (first 160 participants) plus 1,254 subjects from 6 global collaborators. Nearly every sample came with metadata listing a de-identified subject ID, COVID-19 status, age in years and sex. Where available, HLA class I and class II types were obtained from metadata supplied by the sample provider rather than from assay-based typing. Findings and caveats that apply to the study as a whole: How much clinical and demographic metadata was included differed by source and by participant, and the metadata was provided uncurated.

Reading from cysteine to phenylalanine, the CDR3 counts 15 amino acids. Only CDR3 DNA remains: 45 bases, in frame from the first base. The germline V and J ends show losses of 5 bases and 2 bases respectively, and no gene match explains 5 bases of the junction. CDR1 SGHAT and CDR2 FQNNGV were looked up in the germline V gene. The sequence derives from a woman under 30 who had recovered from COVID-19. Recombination connected TRBV11-2 to TRBJ2-3, with TRBD2 matching 9 junction bases. Sequencing used PBMCs or T cells enriched from blood (not recorded which). The CDR3 protein is CASSLRLAATDTQYF. The DNA is as follows: TGTGCCAGCAGCCTACGACTAGCGGCCACAGATACGCAGTATTTT.